This T cell receptor beta chain was recovered during a study of shared clonotypes between healthy human individuals. Findings of the study overall: Inspection by rarefaction showed sorted-subset sequencing to be incomplete despite large depth. Naive CD4 clonotype sharing across several donors was around 5.5%.

On this clone itself: Its antigen remains unknown.

The V gene's germline CDR1 is SQVTM and CDR2 ANQGSEA. The CDR3 spans 14 residues. V lost 7 bases and J lost 1, with 15 bases in between. The assay was immunoSEQ multiplex PCR, and TCRdb's table has in-frame clones only and misses some. Of approximately 2.5 million clones in the sample, more than 85% were seen once. The receptor's source is a man aged 18 to 30 in good health. Some clones in this sample may be carry-over from other donors' samples. The V call is TRBV29-1, the J call TRBJ2-3, with D possibly matching TRBD1 (6 bases). The sequenced sample was naive CD4+ T cells from PBMCs. The subset here: CD45RA+ positively selected. CDR3 DNA: TGCAGCGCACGACGGGACATACGCACAGATACGCAGTATTTT. Translated, it gives CSARRDIRTDTQYF.